The source of this T cell receptor beta chain is a study of beta chain features in type 1 diabetes. The CDR3 is 13 residues long. Germline CDR1 is MNHNY and CDR2 is SVGAGI (reference sequence). V was trimmed by 6 bases and J by 3 bases, leaving 11 bases between them. Averaging about 116 mL, one heparinised blood draw came from each individual donor. This clone was observed a handful of times. Expressed TCRB transcripts were sequenced because the entire RNA isolate underwent reverse transcription. Clones were sequenced by immunoSEQ multiplex PCR, and TCRdb holds only the in-frame ones, with some missing. Of nearly 250,000 clones in the sample, 13% to 15% were seen once.

This rearrangement joins TRBV6-6 to TRBJ1-1, with D uncertain. What was sequenced was naive CD4+ T cells from blood. The origin of this receptor is a woman in her 40s in good health. The CDR3 protein is CASSPPRDTEAFF. CDR3 DNA: TGTGCCAGCAGCCCCCCCCGGGACACTGAAGCTTTCTTT.